This is a list of T cell receptor beta chains from one sample in a study of neurological immune-mediated disorders. Using its own MiXCR run on the 5' RACE reads, TCRdb lists one record per CDR3 protein. The table records 20,000 or so distinct CDR3 sequences, 2.6% of them present only once. The sequenced sample was PBMCs. Receptors were obtained from a woman aged 18-29 years with multiple sclerosis. The CDR3 runs from the conserved cysteine through the conserved F or W. The order of the fields is V gene, clone size, D gene, J gene, CDR3 DNA, CDR3 protein. The D gene is left open where the match is weak. The listing skips clone size in some rows; elsewhere it reads once, few, many or a size class.

TRBV29-1	many	TRBD1	TRBJ1-2	TGCAGCGTTGCCCTACAGGGGTTCTATGGCTACACCTTC	CSVALQGFYGYTF
TRBV15	many	TRBD2	TRBJ2-5	TGTGCCACCAGCGTTAGACGGGGGGGAGAGACCCAGTACTTC	CATSVRRGGETQYF
TRBV14	few	.	TRBJ2-1	TGTGCCAGCAGCCAACTGACAGGGACTTACAATGAGCAGTTCTTC	CASSQLTGTYNEQFF
TRBV6-6	many	.	TRBJ1-4	TGTGCCAGCAGCCCCATGAGGGGGGACGAAAAACTGTTTTTT	CASSPMRGDEKLFF
TRBV11-3	many	TRBD2	TRBJ2-1	TGTGCCAGCAGGGGACTAGCGGGACTCAATGAGCAGTTCTTC	CASRGLAGLNEQFF
TRBV20-1	many	TRBD1	TRBJ1-1	TGCAGTGCGGGTATGACAGGGTTCGAAGCTTTCTTT	CSAGMTGFEAFF
TRBV15	many	TRBD1	TRBJ2-5	TGTGCCACCAGCAAGAGGACAGGGCAGGAGACCCAGTACTTC	CATSKRTGQETQYF
TRBV2	many	.	TRBJ1-1	TGTGCCAGCAGGGGCAGGGGCGGCACTGAAGCTTTCTTT	CASRGRGGTEAFF
TRBV3-1	many	.	TRBJ2-1	TGTGCCAGCAGCCACACTAGTACCTACAATGAGCAGTTCTTC	CASSHTSTYNEQFF
TRBV10-3	many	.	TRBJ1-1	TGTGCCATCAGTGAGTCGACCCAGAGGCTCGCGGGAGAAGCTTTCTTT	CAISESTQRLAGEAFF
TRBV20-1	many	TRBD1	TRBJ1-2	TGCAGTGCTACACAGGGGGCTGGCTACACCTTC	CSATQGAGYTF
TRBV12-3/TRBV12-4	many	TRBD2	TRBJ2-1	TGTGCCAGCAGCGAAATAGGAGCGGGAGTAGGAAGTGAGCAGTTCTTC	CASSEIGAGVGSEQFF
TRBV20-1	many	TRBD2	TRBJ2-3	TGCAGTGCTAGAGGGACTAGCGGGAGGAAGGCAGATACGCAGTATTTT	CSARGTSGRKADTQYF
TRBV7-3	few	.	TRBJ2-3	TGTGCCAGCAGCTTACGGGGAGCGGATACGCAGTATTTT	CASSLRGADTQYF
TRBV20-1	medium-sized	TRBD1	TRBJ2-2	TGCAGTGCTAGGTCAACAGGGGACACCGGGGAGCTGTTTTTT	CSARSTGDTGELFF
TRBV29-1	many	.	TRBJ2-3	TGCAGCGCCGGCACAGATACGCAGTATTTT	CSAGTDTQYF
TRBV10-3	many	.	TRBJ1-6	TGTGCCATCAGTGAGTGGGGGAGGGGTAATTCACCCCTCCACTTT	CAISEWGRGNSPLHF
TRBV12-2	.	.	TRBJ2-5	TGTGCAAGTCGCCTGGGATCCCTAGCGGGGGGCGGGGAGACCCAGTACTTC	CASRLGSLAGGGETQYF
TRBV20-1	many	TRBD2	TRBJ2-1	TGCAGTGCTAGAGTTGGGGACGGGAGGTCCTACAATGAGCAGTTCTTC	CSARVGDGRSYNEQFF
TRBV7-9	many	TRBD2	TRBJ2-1	TGTGCCAGCAGCTTAGGAACCGGGACTAGAGACAATGAGCAGTTCTTC	CASSLGTGTRDNEQFF